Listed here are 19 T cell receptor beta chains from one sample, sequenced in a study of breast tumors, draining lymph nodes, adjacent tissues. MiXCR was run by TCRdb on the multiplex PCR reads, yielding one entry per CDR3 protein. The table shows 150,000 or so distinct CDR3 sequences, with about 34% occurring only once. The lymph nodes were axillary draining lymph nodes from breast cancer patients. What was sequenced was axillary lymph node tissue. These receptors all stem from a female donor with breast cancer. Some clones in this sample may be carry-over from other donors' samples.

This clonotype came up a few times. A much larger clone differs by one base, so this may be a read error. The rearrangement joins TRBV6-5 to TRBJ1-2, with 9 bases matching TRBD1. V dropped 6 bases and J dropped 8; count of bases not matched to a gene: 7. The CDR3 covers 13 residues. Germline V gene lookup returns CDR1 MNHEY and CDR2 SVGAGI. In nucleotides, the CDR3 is TGTGCCAGCAGGCCGGGACAGGGAGGGGGCTACACCTTC. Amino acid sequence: CASRPGQGGGYTF.

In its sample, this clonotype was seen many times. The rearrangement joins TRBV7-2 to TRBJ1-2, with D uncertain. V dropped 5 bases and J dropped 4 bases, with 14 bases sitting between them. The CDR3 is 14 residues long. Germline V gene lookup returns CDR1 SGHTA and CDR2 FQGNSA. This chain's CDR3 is CASSLAEVRYGYTF. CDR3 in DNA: TGTGCCAGCAGCCTGGCGGAGGTTCGCTATGGCTACACCTTC. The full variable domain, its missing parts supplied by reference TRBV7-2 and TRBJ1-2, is GAGVSQSPSNKVTEKGKDVELRCDPISGHTALYWYRQSLGQGLEFLIYFQGNSAPDKSGLPSDRFSAERTGGSVSTLTIQRTQQEDSAVYLCASSLAEVRYGYTFGSGTRLTVV.

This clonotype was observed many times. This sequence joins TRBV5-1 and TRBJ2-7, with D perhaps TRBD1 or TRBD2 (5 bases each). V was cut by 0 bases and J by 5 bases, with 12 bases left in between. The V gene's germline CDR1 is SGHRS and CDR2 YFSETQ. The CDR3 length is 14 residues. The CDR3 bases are TGCGCCAGCAGCTTGGGTCAGGGCGGGCACGAGCAGTACTTC. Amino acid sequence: CASSLGQGGHEQYF.

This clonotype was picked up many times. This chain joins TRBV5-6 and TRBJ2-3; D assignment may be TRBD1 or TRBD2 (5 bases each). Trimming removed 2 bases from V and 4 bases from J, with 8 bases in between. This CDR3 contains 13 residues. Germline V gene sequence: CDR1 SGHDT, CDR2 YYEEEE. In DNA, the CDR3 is TGTGCCAGCAGCTTAGGGACGGCAGATACGCAGTATTTT. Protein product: CASSLGTADTQYF.

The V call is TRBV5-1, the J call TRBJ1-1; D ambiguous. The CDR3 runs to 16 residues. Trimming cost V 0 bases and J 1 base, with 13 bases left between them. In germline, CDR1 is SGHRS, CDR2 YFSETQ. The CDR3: CASSLGIWGKNTEAFF. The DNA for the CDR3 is TGCGCCAGCAGCTTGGGTATCTGGGGTAAGAACACTGAAGCTTTCTTT. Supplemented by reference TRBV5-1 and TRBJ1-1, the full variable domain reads KAGVTQTPRYLIKTRGQQVTLSCSPISGHRSVSWYQQTPGQGLQFLFEYFSETQRNKGNFPGRFSGRQFSNSRSEMNVSTLELGDSALYLCASSLGIWGKNTEAFFGQGTRLTVV.

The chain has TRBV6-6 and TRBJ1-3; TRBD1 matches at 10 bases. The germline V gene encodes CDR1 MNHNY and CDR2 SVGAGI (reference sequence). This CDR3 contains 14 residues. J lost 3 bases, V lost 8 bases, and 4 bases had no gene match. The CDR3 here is CASLGQGFGNTIYF. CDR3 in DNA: TGTGCCAGCCTGGGACAGGGGTTTGGAAACACCATATATTTT.

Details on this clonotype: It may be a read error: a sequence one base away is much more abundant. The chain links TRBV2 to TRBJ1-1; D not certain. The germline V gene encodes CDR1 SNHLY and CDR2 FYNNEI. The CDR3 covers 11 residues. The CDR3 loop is CASRGMGGALF. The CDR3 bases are TGTGCCAGCAGGGGGATGGGAGGAGCTCTCTTT.

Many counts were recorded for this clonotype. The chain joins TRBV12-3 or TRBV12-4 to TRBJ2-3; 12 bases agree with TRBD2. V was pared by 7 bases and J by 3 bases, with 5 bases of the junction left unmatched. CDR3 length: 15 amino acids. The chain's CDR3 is CASTTLAGGTDTQYF. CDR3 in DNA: TGTGCCAGCACCACCCTAGCGGGGGGGACAGATACGCAGTATTTT.

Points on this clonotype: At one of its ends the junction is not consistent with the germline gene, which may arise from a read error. As DNA, the CDR3 is TGCGCCAGCAGCCCGAACGCACCGGCGGGGGGCCGGACTGATTTT. As protein: CASSPNAPAGGRTDF. This rearrangement joins TRBV5-1 to TRBJ1-1; D is possibly TRBD1 (6 bases). This CDR3 comprises 15 residues. CDR1 is SGHRS, CDR2 YFSETQ, per germline.

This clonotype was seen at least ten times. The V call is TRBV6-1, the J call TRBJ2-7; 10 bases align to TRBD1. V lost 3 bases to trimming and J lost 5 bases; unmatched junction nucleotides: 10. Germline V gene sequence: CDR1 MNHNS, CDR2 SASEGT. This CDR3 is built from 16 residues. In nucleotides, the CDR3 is TGTGCCAGCAGTGACGTTGACAGGGGGCCAAGGAACGAGCAGTACTTC. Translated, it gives CASSDVDRGPRNEQYF.

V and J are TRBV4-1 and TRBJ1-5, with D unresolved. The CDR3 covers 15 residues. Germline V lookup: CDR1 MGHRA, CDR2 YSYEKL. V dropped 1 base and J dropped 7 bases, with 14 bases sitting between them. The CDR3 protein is CASSQGSGGRQPQHF. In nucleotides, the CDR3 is TGCGCCAGCAGCCAAGGCTCCGGAGGGAGGCAGCCCCAGCATTTT.

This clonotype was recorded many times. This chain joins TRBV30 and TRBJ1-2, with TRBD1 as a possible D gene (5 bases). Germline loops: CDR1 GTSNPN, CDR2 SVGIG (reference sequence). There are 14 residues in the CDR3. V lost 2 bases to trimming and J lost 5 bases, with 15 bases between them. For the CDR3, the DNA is TGTGCCTGGAGTCGGGGGGAGGCTAGGTATGGCTACACCTTC. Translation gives CAWSRGEARYGYTF.

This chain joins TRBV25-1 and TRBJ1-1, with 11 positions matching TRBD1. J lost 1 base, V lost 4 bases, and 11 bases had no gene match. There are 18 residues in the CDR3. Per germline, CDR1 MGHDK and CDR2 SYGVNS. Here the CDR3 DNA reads TGTGCCAGCAGTGGCTATTGGACAGGGGGCGGAGGGAACACTGAAGCTTTCTTT. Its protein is CASSGYWTGGGGNTEAFF.

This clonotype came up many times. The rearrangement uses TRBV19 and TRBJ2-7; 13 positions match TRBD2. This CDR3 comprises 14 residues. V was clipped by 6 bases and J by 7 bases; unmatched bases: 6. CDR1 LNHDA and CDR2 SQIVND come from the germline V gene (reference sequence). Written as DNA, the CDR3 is TGTGCCAGTAGCGGACTAGCGGGAGAGGGGGAGCAGTACTTC. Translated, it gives CASSGLAGEGEQYF.

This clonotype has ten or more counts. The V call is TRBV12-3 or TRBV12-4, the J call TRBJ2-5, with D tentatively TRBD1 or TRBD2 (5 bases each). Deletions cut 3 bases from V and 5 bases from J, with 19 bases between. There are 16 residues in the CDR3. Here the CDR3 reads CASSFSGTLGSETQYF. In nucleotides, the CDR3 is TGTGCCAGCAGTTTTTCCGGGACGCTGGGGAGTGAGACCCAGTACTTC.

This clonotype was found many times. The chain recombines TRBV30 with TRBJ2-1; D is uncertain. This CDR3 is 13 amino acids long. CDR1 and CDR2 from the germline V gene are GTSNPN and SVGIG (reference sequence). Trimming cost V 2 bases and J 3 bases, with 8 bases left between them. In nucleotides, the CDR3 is TGTGCCTGGAGTTCCTCGGACTACAATGAGCAGTTCTTC. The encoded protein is CAWSSSDYNEQFF.

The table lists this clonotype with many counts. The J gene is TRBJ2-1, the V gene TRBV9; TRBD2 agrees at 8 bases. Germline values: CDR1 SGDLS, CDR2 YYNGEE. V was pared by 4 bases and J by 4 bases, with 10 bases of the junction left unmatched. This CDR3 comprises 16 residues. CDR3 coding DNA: TGTGCCAGCAGCTCTTCGGGAAGCGGGGGATACAATGAGCAGTTCTTC. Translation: CASSSSGSGGYNEQFF.

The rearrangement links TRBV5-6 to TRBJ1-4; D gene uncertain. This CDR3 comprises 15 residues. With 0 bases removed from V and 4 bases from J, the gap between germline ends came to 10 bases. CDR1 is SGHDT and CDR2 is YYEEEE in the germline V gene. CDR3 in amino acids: CASSLEELRNEKLFF. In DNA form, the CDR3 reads TGTGCCAGCAGCTTGGAGGAGCTGCGTAATGAAAAACTGTTTTTT.

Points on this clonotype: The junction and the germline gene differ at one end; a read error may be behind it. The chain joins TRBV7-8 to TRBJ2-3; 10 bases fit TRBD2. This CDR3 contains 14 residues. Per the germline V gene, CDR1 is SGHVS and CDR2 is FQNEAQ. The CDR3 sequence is CASSLAGVRDTQYF. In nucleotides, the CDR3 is TGTGCCAGCAGCCTAGCGGGAGTGAGAGATACGCAGTATTTT.